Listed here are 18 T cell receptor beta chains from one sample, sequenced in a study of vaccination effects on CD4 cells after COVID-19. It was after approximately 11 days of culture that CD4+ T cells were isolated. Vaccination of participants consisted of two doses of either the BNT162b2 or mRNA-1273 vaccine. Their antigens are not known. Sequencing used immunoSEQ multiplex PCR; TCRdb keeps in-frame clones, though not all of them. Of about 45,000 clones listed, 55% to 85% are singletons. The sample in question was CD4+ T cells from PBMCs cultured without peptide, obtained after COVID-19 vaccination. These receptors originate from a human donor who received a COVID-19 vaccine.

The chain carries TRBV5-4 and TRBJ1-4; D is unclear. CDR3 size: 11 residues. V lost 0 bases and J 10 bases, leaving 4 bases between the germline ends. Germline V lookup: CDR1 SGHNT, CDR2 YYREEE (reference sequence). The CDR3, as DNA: TGTGCCAGCAGCTTGGGAGGAAAACTGTTTTTT. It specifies CASSLGGKLFF.

CDR3 region: CASTGESYEQYF. DNA for the CDR3: TGTGCCAGCACAGGGGAATCCTACGAGCAGTACTTC. This chain uses TRBV6-5 with TRBJ2-7; D might be TRBD1 (6 bases). The CDR3 totals 12 residues. Germline CDR1 MNHEY, CDR2 SVGAGI. Trimming left V 7 bases short and J 1 base short, with 8 bases between.

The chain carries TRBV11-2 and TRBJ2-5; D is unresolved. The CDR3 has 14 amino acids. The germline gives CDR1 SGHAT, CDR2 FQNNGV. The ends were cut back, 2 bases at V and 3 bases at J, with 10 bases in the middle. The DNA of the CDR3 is TGTGCCAGCAGCTTATTGTTTAATAAAGAGACCCAGTACTTC. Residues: CASSLLFNKETQYF.

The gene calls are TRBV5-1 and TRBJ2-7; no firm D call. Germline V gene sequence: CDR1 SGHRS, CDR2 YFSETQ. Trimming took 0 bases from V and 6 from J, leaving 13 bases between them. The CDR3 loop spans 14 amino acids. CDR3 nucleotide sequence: TGCGCCAGCAGCTTGGCGGTAGCCTCTCGCGAGCAGTACTTC. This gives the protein CASSLAVASREQYF.

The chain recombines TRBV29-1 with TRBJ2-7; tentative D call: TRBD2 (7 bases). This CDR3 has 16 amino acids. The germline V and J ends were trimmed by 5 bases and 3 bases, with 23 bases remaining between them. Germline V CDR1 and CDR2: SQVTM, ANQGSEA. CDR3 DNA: TGCAGCGTTTTAGGGGGGAGGGGCGGACTGAGCTACGAGCAGTACTTC. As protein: CSVLGGRGGLSYEQYF.

The CDR3 DNA sequence: TGTGCCAGCAGCCAAAGGGGGACCATCTCCTACAATGAGCAGTTCTTC. Amino acid sequence: CASSQRGTISYNEQFF. V is TRBV3-1 (or the pseudogene TRBV3-2) and J is TRBJ2-1; TRBD1 is a possible D gene (6 bases). The ends were cut back, 2 bases at V and 0 bases at J, with 11 bases in the middle. This CDR3 is built from 16 residues. Germline-derived CDR1 and CDR2 are LGHDT and YNNKEL (reference sequence).

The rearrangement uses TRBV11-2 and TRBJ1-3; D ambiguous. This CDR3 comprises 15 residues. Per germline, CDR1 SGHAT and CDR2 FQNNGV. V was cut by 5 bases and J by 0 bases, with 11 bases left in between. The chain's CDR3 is CASSDISGSGNTIYF. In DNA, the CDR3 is TGTGCCAGCAGCGACATCTCAGGCTCTGGAAACACCATATATTTT. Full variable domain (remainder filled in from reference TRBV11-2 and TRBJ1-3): EAGVAQSPRYKIIEKRQSVAFWCNPISGHATLYWYQQILGQGPKLLIQFQNNGVVDDSQLPKDRFSAERLKGVDSTLKIQPAKLEDSAVYLCASSDISGSGNTIYFGEGSWLTVV.

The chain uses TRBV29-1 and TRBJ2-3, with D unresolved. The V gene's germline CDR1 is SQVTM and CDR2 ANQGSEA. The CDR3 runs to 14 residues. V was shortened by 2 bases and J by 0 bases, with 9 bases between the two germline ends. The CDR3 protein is CSVEMHLSTDTQYF. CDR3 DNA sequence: TGCAGCGTTGAAATGCACCTGAGCACAGATACGCAGTATTTT.

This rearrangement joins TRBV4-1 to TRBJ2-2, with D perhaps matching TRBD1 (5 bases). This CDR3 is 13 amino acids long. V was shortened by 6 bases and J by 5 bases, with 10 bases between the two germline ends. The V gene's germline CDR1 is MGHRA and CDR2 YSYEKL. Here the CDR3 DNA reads TGCGCCAGCAGTGAAGGACAAACCGGGGAGCTGTTTTTT. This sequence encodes CASSEGQTGELFF.

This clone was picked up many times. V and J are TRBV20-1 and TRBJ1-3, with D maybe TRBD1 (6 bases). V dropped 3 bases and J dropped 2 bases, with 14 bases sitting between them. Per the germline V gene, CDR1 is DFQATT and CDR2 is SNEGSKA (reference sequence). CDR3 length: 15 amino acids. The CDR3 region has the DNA TGCAGTGCTAGTCCCAGGGGTTTGGCTGGAAACACCATATATTTT. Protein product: CSASPRGLAGNTIYF.

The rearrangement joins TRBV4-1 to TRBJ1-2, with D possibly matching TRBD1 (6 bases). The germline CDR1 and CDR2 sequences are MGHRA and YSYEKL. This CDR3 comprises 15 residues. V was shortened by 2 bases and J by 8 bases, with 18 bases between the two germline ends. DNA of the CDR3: TGCGCCAGCAGCCAACCAACACAGGGTATGAGGGGCTACACCTTC. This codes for CASSQPTQGMRGYTF.

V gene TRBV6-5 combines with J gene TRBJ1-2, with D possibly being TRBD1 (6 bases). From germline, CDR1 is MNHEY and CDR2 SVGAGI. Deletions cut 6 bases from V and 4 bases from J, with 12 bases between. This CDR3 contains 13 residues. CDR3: CASRPQGTYGYTF. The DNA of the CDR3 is TGTGCCAGCAGACCCCAGGGGACCTATGGCTACACCTTC.

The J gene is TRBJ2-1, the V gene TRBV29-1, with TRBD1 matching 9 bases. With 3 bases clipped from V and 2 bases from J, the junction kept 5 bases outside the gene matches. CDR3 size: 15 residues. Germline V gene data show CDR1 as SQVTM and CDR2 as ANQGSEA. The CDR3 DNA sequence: TGCAGCGTTGACCATGGGACAGGGACCTACAATGAGCAGTTCTTC. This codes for CSVDHGTGTYNEQFF.

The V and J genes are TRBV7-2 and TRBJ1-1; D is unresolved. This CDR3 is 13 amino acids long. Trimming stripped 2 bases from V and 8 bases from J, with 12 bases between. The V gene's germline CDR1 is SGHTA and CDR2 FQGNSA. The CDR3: CASSLTVYSEAFF. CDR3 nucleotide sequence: TGTGCCAGCAGCTTAACAGTATACTCAGAAGCTTTCTTT.

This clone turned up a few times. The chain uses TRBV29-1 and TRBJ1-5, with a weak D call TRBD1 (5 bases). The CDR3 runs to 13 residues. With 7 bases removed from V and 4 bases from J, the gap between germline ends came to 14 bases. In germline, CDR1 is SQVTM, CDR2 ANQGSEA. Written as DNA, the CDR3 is TGCAGCGCAAGATCGACAGTAAATCAGCCCCAGCATTTT. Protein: CSARSTVNQPQHF.

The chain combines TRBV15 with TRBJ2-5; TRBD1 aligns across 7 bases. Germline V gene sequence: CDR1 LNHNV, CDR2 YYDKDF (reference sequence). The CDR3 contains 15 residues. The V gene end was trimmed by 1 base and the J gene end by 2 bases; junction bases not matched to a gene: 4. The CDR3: CATSRAGRGQETQYF. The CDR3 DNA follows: TGTGCCACCAGCAGAGCCGGCAGGGGGCAAGAGACCCAGTACTTC.

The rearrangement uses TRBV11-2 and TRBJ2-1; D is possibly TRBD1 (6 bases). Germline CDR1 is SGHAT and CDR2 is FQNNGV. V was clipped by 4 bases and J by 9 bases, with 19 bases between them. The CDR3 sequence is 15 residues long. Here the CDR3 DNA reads TGTGCCAGCAGCTCTACAGGGATGAAGGGTTTTGAGCAGTTCTTC. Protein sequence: CASSSTGMKGFEQFF. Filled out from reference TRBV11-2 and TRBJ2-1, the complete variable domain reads EAGVAQSPRYKIIEKRQSVAFWCNPISGHATLYWYQQILGQGPKLLIQFQNNGVVDDSQLPKDRFSAERLKGVDSTLKIQPAKLEDSAVYLCASSSTGMKGFEQFFGPGTRLTVL.

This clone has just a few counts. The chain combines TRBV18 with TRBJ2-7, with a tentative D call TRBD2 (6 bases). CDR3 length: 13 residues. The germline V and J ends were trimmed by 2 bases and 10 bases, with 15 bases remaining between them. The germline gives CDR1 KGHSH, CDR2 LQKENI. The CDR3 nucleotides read TGTGCCAGCTCACCAGGGACTGTAGGAGGACAGTACTTC. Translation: CASSPGTVGGQYF.